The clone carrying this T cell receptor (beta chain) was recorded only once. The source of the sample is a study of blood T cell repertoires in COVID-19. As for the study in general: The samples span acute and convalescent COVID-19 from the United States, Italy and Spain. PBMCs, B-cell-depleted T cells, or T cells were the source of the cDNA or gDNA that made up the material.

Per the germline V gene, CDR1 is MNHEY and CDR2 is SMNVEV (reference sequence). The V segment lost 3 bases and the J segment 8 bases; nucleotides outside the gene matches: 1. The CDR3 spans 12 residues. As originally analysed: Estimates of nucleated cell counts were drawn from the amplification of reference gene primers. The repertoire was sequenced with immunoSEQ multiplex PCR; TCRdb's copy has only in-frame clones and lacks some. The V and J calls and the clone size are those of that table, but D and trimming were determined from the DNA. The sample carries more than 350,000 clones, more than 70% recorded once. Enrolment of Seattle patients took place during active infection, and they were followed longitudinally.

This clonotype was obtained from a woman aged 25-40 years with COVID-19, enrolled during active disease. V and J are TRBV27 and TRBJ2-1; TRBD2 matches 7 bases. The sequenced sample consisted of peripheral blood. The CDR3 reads CASSFAGDEQFF. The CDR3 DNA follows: TGTGCCAGCAGTTTTGCGGGAGATGAGCAGTTCTTC.